This T cell receptor (beta chain) was recorded in a study of post-analysis software for immune sequencing data. Findings and caveats of the study: Strong co-clustering by F measure was evident for samples that had been prepared in the same batch. Relative to controls, patients with multiple sclerosis showed significantly lower normalized Chao1 diversity.

Unique-molecular-identifier-tagged TCR beta cDNA libraries were used. Between roughly 1 and 10 million T cells gave rise to about 450,000 cDNA molecules. TCRdb ran MiXCR on the PCR reads and lists one entry per CDR3 protein. This sample has a few hundred thousand distinct CDR3 sequences, with approximately 45% found just once. About this clonotype itself: Its target is unknown.

This TCR was recovered from a girl aged 10 to 17 with multiple sclerosis. Sequencing was done on a sample of blood.

The CDR3 is CASSLEGAGVNYEQYF. The CDR3, as DNA: TGCGCCAGCAGCTTGGAAGGAGCGGGAGTGAACTACGAGCAGTACTTC. The genes are TRBV5-1 and TRBJ2-7; 8 bases map to TRBD2. Looked up from germline, CDR1 is SGHRS and CDR2 is YFSETQ. After removal of 0 bases from V and 3 bases from J, the junction contained 8 bases not matched to a gene. The CDR3 is 16 amino acids.